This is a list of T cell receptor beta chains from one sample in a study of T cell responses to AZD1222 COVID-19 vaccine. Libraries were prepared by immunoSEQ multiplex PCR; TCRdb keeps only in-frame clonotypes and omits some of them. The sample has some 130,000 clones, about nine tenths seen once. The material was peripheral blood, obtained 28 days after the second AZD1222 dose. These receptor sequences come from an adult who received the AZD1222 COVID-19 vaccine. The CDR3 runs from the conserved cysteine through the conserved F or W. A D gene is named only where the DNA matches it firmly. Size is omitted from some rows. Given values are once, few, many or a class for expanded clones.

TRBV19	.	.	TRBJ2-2	CASSRQTTNTGELFF	TGTGCCAGTAGTCGGCAGACCACGAACACCGGGGAGCTGTTTTTT
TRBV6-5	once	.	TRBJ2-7	CASSYSGSPYEQYF	TGTGCCAGCAGTTACTCGGGTAGCCCCTACGAGCAGTACTTC
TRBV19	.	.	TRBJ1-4	CASSIAGVLTNEKLFF	TGTGCCAGTAGTATCGCAGGGGTCCTAACTAATGAAAAACTGTTTTTT
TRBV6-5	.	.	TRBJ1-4	CASSPDGEKLFF	TGTGCCAGCAGCCCAGATGGCGAAAAACTGTTTTTT
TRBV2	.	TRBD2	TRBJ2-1	CASRGTSGVNEQFF	TGTGCCAGCAGGGGGACTAGCGGGGTCAATGAGCAGTTCTTC
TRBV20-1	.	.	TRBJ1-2	CSARQVRGYTF	TGCAGTGCTAGACAAGTAAGGGGCTACACCTTC
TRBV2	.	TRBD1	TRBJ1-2	CASSSRTGRGGYTF	TGTGCCAGCAGTTCCCGGACAGGGCGGGGCGGCTACACCTTC
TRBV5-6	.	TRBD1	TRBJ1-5	CASSLAPAAGGDSNQPQHF	TGTGCCAGCAGCTTGGCCCCCGCGGCAGGGGGGGATAGCAATCAGCCCCAGCATTTT
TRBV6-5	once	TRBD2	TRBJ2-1	CASSLLAGPYNEQFF	TGTGCCAGCAGTTTACTAGCGGGACCCTACAATGAGCAGTTCTTC
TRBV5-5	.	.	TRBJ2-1	CASSRAGTEFYNEQFF	TGTGCCAGCAGCCGAGCCGGGACTGAATTCTACAATGAGCAGTTCTTC
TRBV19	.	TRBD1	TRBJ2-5	CASTNRGLGETQYF	TGTGCCAGTACAAACAGGGGGCTAGGTGAGACCCAGTACTTC
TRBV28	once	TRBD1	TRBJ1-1	CASSSGQGLITEAFF	TGTGCCAGCAGTTCCGGACAGGGTTTAATCACTGAAGCTTTCTTT
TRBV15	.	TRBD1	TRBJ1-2	CATSRETPGTGNFDGYTF	TGTGCCACCAGCAGAGAAACTCCCGGGACAGGGAATTTCGACGGCTACACCTTC
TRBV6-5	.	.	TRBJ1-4	CASSYQGRGKLFF	TGTGCCAGCAGTTACCAAGGGCGGGGTAAACTGTTTTTT
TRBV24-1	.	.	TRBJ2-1	CATSPGGDEQFF	TGTGCCACCAGTCCTGGCGGCGATGAGCAGTTCTTC
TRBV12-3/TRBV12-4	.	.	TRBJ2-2	CASSFDTGELFF	TGTGCCAGCAGTTTCGACACCGGGGAGCTGTTTTTT
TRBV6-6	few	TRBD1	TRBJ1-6	CASSGSDRGAGNSPLHF	TGTGCCAGCAGTGGATCTGACAGGGGAGCGGGCAATTCACCCCTCCACTTT
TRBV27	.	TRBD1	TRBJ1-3	CASSDRAGLYSGNTIYF	TGTGCCAGCTCGGACAGGGCAGGACTCTACTCTGGAAACACCATATATTTT
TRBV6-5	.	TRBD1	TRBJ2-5	CASRDRVGETQYF	TGTGCCAGCAGAGACAGGGTAGGAGAGACCCAGTACTTC
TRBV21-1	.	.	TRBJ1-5	CASSKGRRYSNQPQHF	TGTGCCAGCAGCAAGGGGCGGCGGTATAGCAATCAGCCCCAGCATTTT
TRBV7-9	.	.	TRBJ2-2	CASSFRGNTGELFF	TGTGCCAGCAGCTTCCGAGGGAACACCGGGGAGCTGTTTTTT
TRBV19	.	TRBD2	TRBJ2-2	CASSRTLAGGLNTGELFF	TGTGCCAGTAGTCGGACCCTTGCGGGGGGGCTAAACACCGGGGAGCTGTTTTTT
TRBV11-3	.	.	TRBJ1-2	CASSPPEGVYGYTF	TGTGCCAGCAGCCCCCCGGAGGGCGTCTATGGCTACACCTTC
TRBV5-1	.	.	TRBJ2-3	CASSFISDTQYF	TGCGCCAGCAGCTTTATATCAGATACGCAGTATTTT
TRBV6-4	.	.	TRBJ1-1	CASRAEEDTEAFF	TGTGCCAGCAGGGCGGAGGAAGACACTGAAGCTTTCTTT
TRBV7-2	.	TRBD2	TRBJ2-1	CASSFGGGEQFF	TGTGCCAGCAGCTTTGGGGGGGGTGAACAGTTCTTC
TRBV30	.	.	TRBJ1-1	CAWSGRANTEAFF	TGTGCCTGGAGTGGGCGGGCGAACACTGAAGCTTTCTTT
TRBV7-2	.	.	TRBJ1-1	CASSRGATEAFF	TGTGCCAGCAGTCGGGGGGCGACTGAAGCTTTCTTT
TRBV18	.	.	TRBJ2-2	CASSENTGELFF	TGTGCCAGCTCAGAGAACACCGGGGAGCTGTTTTTT
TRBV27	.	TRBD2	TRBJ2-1	CASSPRLAGGPNNEQFF	TGTGCCAGCAGTCCCCGACTAGCGGGAGGACCAAACAATGAGCAGTTCTTC
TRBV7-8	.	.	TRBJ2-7	CASSLRLKAEQYF	TGTGCCAGCAGCCTTCGACTTAAGGCCGAGCAGTACTTC
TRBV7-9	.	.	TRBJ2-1	CASSLATGEIDNEQFF	TGTGCCAGCAGCTTAGCGACGGGAGAAATAGACAATGAGCAGTTCTTC
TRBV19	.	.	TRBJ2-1	CASSMREKRNEQFF	TGTGCCAGTAGTATGAGGGAAAAAAGGAATGAGCAGTTCTTC
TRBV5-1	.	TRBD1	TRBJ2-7	CASSLRTGFSYEQYF	TGCGCCAGCAGCTTACGGACAGGATTCTCCTACGAGCAGTACTTC
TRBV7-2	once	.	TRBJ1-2	CASSLARGLNYGYTF	TGTGCCAGCAGCTTAGCGCGGGGGCTCAATTATGGCTACACCTTC
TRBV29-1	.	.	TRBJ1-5	CSVVWGAGQPQHF	TGCAGCGTTGTATGGGGGGCGGGTCAGCCCCAGCATTTT
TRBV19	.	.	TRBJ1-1	CASSPGGRNTEAFF	TGTGCCAGTAGTCCCGGGGGAAGGAACACTGAAGCTTTCTTT
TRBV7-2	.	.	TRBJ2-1	CASSLEMRNEQFF	TGTGCCAGCAGCTTGGAGATGAGAAATGAGCAGTTCTTC
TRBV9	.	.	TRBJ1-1	CASSFDQVWSTEAFF	TGTGCCAGCAGCTTCGACCAGGTTTGGTCCACTGAAGCTTTCTTT
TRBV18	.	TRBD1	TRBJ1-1	CASSPGSGGWTEAFF	TGTGCCAGCTCCCCGGGGTCAGGGGGCTGGACTGAAGCTTTCTTT
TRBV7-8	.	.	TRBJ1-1	CASSFPGSTEAFF	TGTGCCAGCAGCTTCCCCGGGAGCACTGAAGCTTTCTTT
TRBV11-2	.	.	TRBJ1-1	CASSPMSGGTEAFF	TGTGCCAGCAGCCCCATGTCGGGGGGCACTGAAGCTTTCTTT
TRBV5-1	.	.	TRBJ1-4	CASTWTGNNEKLFF	TGCGCCAGCACCTGGACCGGGAATAATGAAAAACTGTTTTTT
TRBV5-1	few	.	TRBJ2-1	CASSLVPLGEQFF	TGCGCCAGCAGCTTGGTACCGCTGGGAGAGCAGTTCTTC
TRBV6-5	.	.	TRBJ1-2	CASTYGGWYYGYTF	TGTGCCAGCACCTACGGGGGGTGGTACTATGGCTACACCTTC
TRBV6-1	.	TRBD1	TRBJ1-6	CASSEVGQGNNSPLHF	TGTGCCAGCAGTGAAGTGGGACAGGGCAATAATTCACCCCTCCACTTT
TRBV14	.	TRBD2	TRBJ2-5	CASSQGKGLASFQETQYF	TGTGCCAGCAGCCAAGGAAAAGGACTAGCTTCTTTCCAAGAGACCCAGTACTTC
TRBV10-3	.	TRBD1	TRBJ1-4	CAISESGQGNEKLFF	TGTGCCATCAGTGAGAGTGGACAGGGGAATGAAAAACTGTTTTTT
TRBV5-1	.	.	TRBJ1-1	CASSLGSGPRAEAFF	TGCGCCAGCAGCTTGGGATCGGGCCCGAGGGCTGAAGCTTTCTTT
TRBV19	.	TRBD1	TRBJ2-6	CASSLDSGQGPVGANVLTF	TGTGCCAGTAGTCTTGACTCGGGACAGGGCCCCGTGGGGGCCAACGTCCTGACTTTC
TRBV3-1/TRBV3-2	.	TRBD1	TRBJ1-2	CASSQGYDRGGGYTF	TGTGCCAGCAGCCAAGGATATGACAGGGGAGGGGGCTACACCTTC
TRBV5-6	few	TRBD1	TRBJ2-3	CASREGTGGPDTQYF	TGTGCCAGCAGGGAAGGGACAGGGGGCCCAGATACGCAGTATTTT
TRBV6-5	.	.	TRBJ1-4	CASTAWQGPEKLFF	TGTGCCAGCACTGCCTGGCAGGGCCCTGAAAAACTGTTTTTT
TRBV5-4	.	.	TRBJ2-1	CATQWAAGGSYNEQFF	TGTGCCACCCAATGGGCAGCCGGAGGTTCCTACAATGAGCAGTTCTTC
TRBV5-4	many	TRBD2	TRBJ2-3	CASSIRLAGGPTDTQYF	TGTGCCAGCAGCATTCGACTAGCGGGAGGGCCTACAGATACGCAGTATTTT
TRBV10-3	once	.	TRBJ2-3	CAISERGGVRYF	TGTGCCATCAGTGAGAGGGGGGGCGTGAGGTATTTT
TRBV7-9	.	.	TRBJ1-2	CASSLVQGNYGYTF	TGTGCCAGCAGCTTGGTGCAGGGGAACTATGGCTACACCTTC
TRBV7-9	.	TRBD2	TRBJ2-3	CASSLVTREWSDTQYF	TGTGCCAGCAGCTTAGTGACGCGGGAGTGGTCAGATACGCAGTATTTT
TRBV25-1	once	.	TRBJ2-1	CASSSAGPSYNEQFF	TGTGCCAGCAGTTCCGCAGGGCCCTCCTACAATGAGCAGTTCTTC
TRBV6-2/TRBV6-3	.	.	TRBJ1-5	CASSYDRWNQPQHF	TGTGCCAGCAGTTACGACAGGTGGAATCAGCCCCAGCATTTT